The T cell receptor beta chain under discussion was sequenced for a study of human T cells and chemical hapten exposure. Study-level background: In the approximately 23-week study, patients were dosed weekly with diphenylcyclopropenone on the scalp throughout.

This CDR3 region has 16 residues. Between the trimmed V and J ends, which lost 0 bases and 1 base, there was a span of 12 bases. CDR1 is DFQATT, CDR2 SNEGSKA, per germline (reference sequence). Time point specified: patch test 2, 6 weeks after DPC sensitization. Noted treatment: therapeutic diphenylcyclopropenone sensitization with weekly scalp DPC. One entry per CDR3 protein results from TCRdb running MiXCR on the RACE reads. The sample lists nearly 85,000 distinct CDR3 sequences, approximately 10% occurring once. Source: whole blood, taken in connection with sensitization to the hapten diphenylcyclopropenone (DPC). V gene TRBV20-1 combines with J gene TRBJ2-2; D is perhaps TRBD2 (5 bases). The clonotype was recovered from a man younger than 30 with alopecia areata. Some clones in this sample may be carry-over from other donors' samples. CDR3 residues: CSARDPGFKNTGELFF. The CDR3 region has the DNA TGCAGTGCTAGAGATCCGGGGTTTAAGAACACCGGGGAGCTGTTTTTT.